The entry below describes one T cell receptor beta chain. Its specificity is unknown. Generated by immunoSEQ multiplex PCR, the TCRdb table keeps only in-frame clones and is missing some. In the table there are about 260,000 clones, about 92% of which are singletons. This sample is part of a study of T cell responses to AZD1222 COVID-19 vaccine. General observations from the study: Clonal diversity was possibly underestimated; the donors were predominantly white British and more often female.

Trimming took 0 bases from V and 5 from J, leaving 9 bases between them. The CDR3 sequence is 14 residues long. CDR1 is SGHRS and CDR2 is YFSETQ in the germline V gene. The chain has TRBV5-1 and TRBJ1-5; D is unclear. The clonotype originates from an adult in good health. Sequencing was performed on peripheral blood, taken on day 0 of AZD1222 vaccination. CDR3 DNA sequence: TGCGCCAGCAGCTTGGGCGGCGGGGATCAGCCCCAGCATTTT. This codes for CASSLGGGDQPQHF. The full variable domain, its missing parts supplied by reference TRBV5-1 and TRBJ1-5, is KAGVTQTPRYLIKTRGQQVTLSCSPISGHRSVSWYQQTPGQGLQFLFEYFSETQRNKGNFPGRFSGRQFSNSRSEMNVSTLELGDSALYLCASSLGGGDQPQHFGDGTRLSIL.